These 15 T cell receptor beta chains originate from one sample sequenced in a study of blood T cell repertoires in COVID-19. TCRdb's copy holds only in-frame clones and misses some; the assay was immunoSEQ multiplex PCR. Of 250,000 to 350,000 clones in the sample, roughly nine tenths are singletons; the top ten hold 2% to 3%. Material: peripheral blood. Source of these receptors: a man between 18 and 35 years old with active or convalescent COVID-19.

This clone was observed a few times. The chain recombines TRBV4-1 with TRBJ2-6; TRBD1 matches at 10 bases. Germline trimming cut 5 bases from V and 1 base from J; bases unmatched to any gene: 8. This CDR3 is built from 18 residues. CDR1 is MGHRA and CDR2 is YSYEKL in the germline V gene. Here the CDR3 reads CASSGTRQGASGANVLTF. The CDR3 region has the DNA TGCGCCAGCAGCGGAACCAGACAGGGGGCTTCTGGGGCCAACGTCCTGACTTTC.

CDR3 protein: CASSQPLSVEQYF. The CDR3 DNA follows: TGTGCCAGCAGCCAGCCCTTGTCGGTAGAGCAGTACTTC. This chain links TRBV4-2 with TRBJ2-7; D gene uncertain. This CDR3 region has 13 residues. Germline lookup yields CDR1 LGHNA and CDR2 YNFKEQ. The V gene lost 3 bases and the J gene lost 7 bases, with 13 bases spanning the gap.

The genes are TRBV4-1 and TRBJ1-1, with D maybe TRBD1 (5 bases). V was cut by 1 base and J by 11 bases, with 17 bases left in between. The germline V gene has CDR1 MGHRA and CDR2 YSYEKL. The CDR3 spans 14 residues. The CDR3 DNA reads as TGCGCCAGCAGCCAAGTGGGGGGTCCAGTAGGTGCTTTCTTT. Translating gives CASSQVGGPVGAFF.

This chain joins TRBV5-1 and TRBJ2-2, with D possibly matching TRBD1 (5 bases). The CDR3 is 13 amino acids. Trimming took off 4 bases at V and 3 bases at J, with 7 bases between the two ends. Germline V CDR1 and CDR2: SGHRS, YFSETQ. The CDR3 coding sequence is TGCGCCAGCAGCCCGACAGACACCGGGGAGCTGTTTTTT. Protein sequence: CASSPTDTGELFF.

In this sample, this clone turned up once. The chain links TRBV19 to TRBJ2-7; TRBD1 agrees at 10 bases. The CDR3 length is 15 residues. Germline V gene sequence: CDR1 LNHDA, CDR2 SQIVND (reference sequence). V lost 3 bases to trimming and J lost 1 base; unmatched junction nucleotides: 3. Here the CDR3 DNA reads TGTGCCAGTAGTATGGGGACAGGGGTTTCCTACGAGCAGTACTTC. It translates to CASSMGTGVSYEQYF.

For this clone: Other DNA sequences within the sample encode an identical CDR3. The chain uses TRBV9 and TRBJ1-6; D remains unclear. CDR1 is SGDLS, CDR2 YYNGEE, per germline. The CDR3 is 14 residues long. The V end lost 0 bases, the J end lost 5 bases, and 6 bases lay between the germline ends. In DNA, the CDR3 is TGTGCCAGCAGCGTAGGACAAGATAATTCACCCCTCCACTTT. This sequence encodes CASSVGQDNSPLHF.

V gene TRBV19 combines with J gene TRBJ1-4; 7 bases agree with TRBD1. V trimming: 6 bases; J trimming: 5 bases; junction bases outside the gene matches: 3. Germline assignment: CDR1 LNHDA and CDR2 SQIVND (reference sequence). CDR3 length equals 13 residues. The CDR3 DNA sequence: TGTGCCAGTAGGCGGGACAGAAATGAAAAACTGTTTTTT. As protein: CASRRDRNEKLFF.

The chain has TRBV13 and TRBJ2-1; TRBD2 matches at 9 bases. J gave up 7 bases and V 10 bases, and 2 bases lay outside the gene matches. The germline V gene encodes CDR1 PRHDT and CDR2 FYEKMQ (reference sequence). The CDR3 contains 11 residues. This CDR3 is CAISGSNEQFF. CDR3 nucleotides: TGTGCCATTAGCGGGAGTAATGAGCAGTTCTTC.

The chain uses TRBV24-1 and TRBJ1-6, with TRBD1 matching over 7 bases. CDR3 size: 15 residues. Germline assignment: CDR1 KGHDR and CDR2 SFDVKD. V was pared by 4 bases and J by 8 bases, with 7 bases of the junction left unmatched. The CDR3 coding sequence is TGTGCCACCAGTGAGTCGACAGGGATGTATTCACCCCTCCACTTT. Amino acids: CATSESTGMYSPLHF.

V usage is TRBV6-5 and J usage is TRBJ1-1, with 8 bases lining up with TRBD1. CDR3 length: 12 amino acids. The V segment lost 6 bases and the J segment 11 bases; nucleotides outside the gene matches: 8. Germline CDR1 reads MNHEY; CDR2 reads SVGAGI. CDR3 bases: TGTGCCAGCAGACACGAGGACAGGGTGGCTTTCTTT. This sequence encodes CASRHEDRVAFF.

This clone has just one count. The V gene is TRBV5-1, the J gene TRBJ2-3, with 8 positions matching TRBD1. The V gene's germline CDR1 is SGHRS and CDR2 YFSETQ. The CDR3 covers 16 residues. Trimming cost V 4 bases and J 3 bases; bases outside gene matches: 10. DNA for the CDR3: TGCGCCAGCAGCGTAATACCGGGACAGGCGACAGATACGCAGTATTTT. Translating gives CASSVIPGQATDTQYF. The whole variable domain, remainder taken from reference TRBV5-1 and TRBJ2-3, is KAGVTQTPRYLIKTRGQQVTLSCSPISGHRSVSWYQQTPGQGLQFLFEYFSETQRNKGNFPGRFSGRQFSNSRSEMNVSTLELGDSALYLCASSVIPGQATDTQYFGPGTRLTVL.

This clone was observed once. This rearrangement joins TRBV6-2 or TRBV6-3 to TRBJ2-7; TRBD2 aligns across 7 bases. The CDR3 contains 14 residues. V was pared by 2 bases and J by 1 base, with 2 bases of the junction left unmatched. CDR1 and CDR2 from the germline V gene are MNHEY and SVGEGT. The DNA of the CDR3 is TGTGCCAGCAGTTACGCGGGGGTTTCCTACGAGCAGTACTTC. Residues: CASSYAGVSYEQYF.

The rearrangement joins TRBV10-1 to TRBJ2-7; the match to TRBD1 covers 7 bases. This CDR3 has 13 amino acids. The J segment lost 3 bases and the V segment lost 6 bases, leaving 5 bases of the junction unmatched. Germline V lookup: CDR1 WNHNN, CDR2 SYGVQD (reference sequence). The CDR3 here is CASSKTGNYEQYF. Here the CDR3 DNA reads TGCGCCAGCAGCAAGACAGGGAACTACGAGCAGTACTTC.

The rearrangement links TRBV6-5 to TRBJ1-2, with D unresolved. CDR1 and CDR2 (germline): MNHEY, SVGAGI. The ends were cut back, 6 bases at V and 6 bases at J, with 14 bases in the middle. CDR3 length: 13 residues. CDR3 protein: CASRSGVKDGYTF. In DNA, the CDR3 is TGTGCCAGCAGATCCGGAGTAAAGGATGGCTACACCTTC.

The chain has TRBV5-1 and TRBJ1-6; 7 nucleotides line up with TRBD1. V trimming: 0 bases; J trimming: 7 bases; junction bases outside the gene matches: 10. The germline gives CDR1 SGHRS, CDR2 YFSETQ. This CDR3 has 17 amino acids. The CDR3 loop reads CASSLEVPGGRNSPLHF. CDR3 nucleotide sequence: TGCGCCAGCAGCTTGGAAGTTCCAGGGGGACGGAATTCACCCCTCCACTTT. Looking up the rest from reference TRBV5-1 and TRBJ1-6 gives the full variable domain: KAGVTQTPRYLIKTRGQQVTLSCSPISGHRSVSWYQQTPGQGLQFLFEYFSETQRNKGNFPGRFSGRQFSNSRSEMNVSTLELGDSALYLCASSLEVPGGRNSPLHFGNGTRLTVT.